One sample yielded the 17 T cell receptor beta chains listed below, sequenced in a study of T cells after somatic rescue of genetic block. Produced via immunoSEQ multiplex PCR; TCRdb's table is partial and in-frame only. The sample includes tens of thousands of clones, 95% to 96% of them seen just once. What was sequenced was peripheral blood mononuclear cells (PBMCs). The receptor set was obtained from a child in the first two years of life.

This clone showed up just once. The V gene is TRBV10-3, the J gene TRBJ2-7, with D perhaps TRBD1 or TRBD2 (5 bases each). The CDR3 length is 13 residues. Germline V CDR1 and CDR2: ENHRY, SYGVKD. Between the trimmed V and J ends, which lost 4 bases and 0 bases, there was a span of 7 bases. CDR3 nucleotide sequence: TGTGCCATCAGTGGGGACGACTCCTACGAGCAGTACTTC. Protein sequence: CAISGDDSYEQYF.

The CDR3 DNA is TGTGCCAGCAGCTTACCAGGGCACGGGGAGCTGTTTTTT. Translating it yields CASSLPGHGELFF. This rearrangement joins TRBV7-9 to TRBJ2-2; TRBD1 is a possible D gene (5 bases). This CDR3 contains 13 residues. CDR1 SEHNR and CDR2 FQNEAQ come from the germline V gene (reference sequence). V dropped 2 bases and J dropped 7 bases, with 8 bases sitting between them.

This chain links TRBV19 with TRBJ1-3; D gene uncertain. The CDR3 runs to 13 residues. Germline CDR1 reads LNHDA; CDR2 reads SQIVND (reference sequence). The V gene lost 7 bases and the J gene lost 0 bases, with 7 bases spanning the gap. CDR3 region: CASTRNSGNTIYF. The CDR3 DNA reads TGTGCCAGTACTCGGAACTCTGGAAACACCATATATTTT.

This chain links TRBV11-2 with TRBJ1-2; 12 bases agree with TRBD1. Germline values: CDR1 SGHAT, CDR2 FQNNGV. CDR3 size: 14 residues. Unmatched junction bases numbered 4, after V lost 3 bases and J lost 8 bases. CDR3 nucleotide sequence: TGTGCCAGCAGCTTTACCGGGACAGGGGGCGGCTACACCTTC. It translates to CASSFTGTGGGYTF.

This clone was observed a single time. This chain uses TRBV4-2 with TRBJ1-5; 7 bases agree with TRBD1. The CDR3 extends over 14 amino acids. V shed 1 base, J shed 6 bases, and the junction held 3 bases outside the gene matches. Germline values: CDR1 LGHNA, CDR2 YNFKEQ. CDR3 loop: CASSQGQGGQPQHF. As DNA, the CDR3 is TGTGCCAGCAGCCAAGGACAGGGCGGTCAGCCCCAGCATTTT.

The genes are TRBV5-1 and TRBJ2-2; either TRBD1 or TRBD2 may fit D (6 bases each). The CDR3 extends over 15 amino acids. Per the germline V gene, CDR1 is SGHRS and CDR2 is YFSETQ. Trimming stripped 4 bases from V and 2 bases from J, with 12 bases between. CDR3 sequence: CASSMGGPNTGELFF. The CDR3 nucleotides read TGCGCCAGCAGCATGGGGGGCCCCAACACCGGGGAGCTGTTTTTT.

The CDR3 bases are TGTGCCAGCAGTTACCGAGGAAAACTGTTTTTT. Protein product: CASSYRGKLFF. J is TRBJ1-4 and V is TRBV6-1; no reliable D call. Trimming cost V 5 bases and J 10 bases, with 8 bases left between them. This CDR3 comprises 11 residues. The germline CDR1 and CDR2 sequences are MNHNS and SASEGT.

This rearrangement joins TRBV15 to TRBJ2-3; no firm D call. The length of the CDR3 is 12 residues. V was cut by 0 bases and J by 7 bases, with 5 bases left in between. In germline, CDR1 is LNHNV, CDR2 YYDKDF (reference sequence). The CDR3, as DNA: TGTGCCACCAGCAGAGATCGATATACGCAGTATTTT. It encodes CATSRDRYTQYF.

In DNA, the CDR3 is TGCGCCAGCAGTGACGAATCTGGGGCCTACAATGAGCAGTTCTTC. Amino acid sequence: CASSDESGAYNEQFF. The gene calls are TRBV10-1 and TRBJ2-1; D call uncertain. V lost 3 bases to trimming and J lost 2 bases, with 11 bases between them. The length of the CDR3 is 15 residues. Germline V gene data show CDR1 as WNHNN and CDR2 as SYGVQD (reference sequence).

This clone was picked up one time. The gene calls are TRBV11-2 and TRBJ2-1; TRBD2 aligns across 10 bases. Germline CDR1 is SGHAT and CDR2 is FQNNGV. CDR3 length equals 15 residues. Trimming removed 0 bases from V and 10 bases from J; junction bases left unmatched: 6. CDR3: CASSLDASGSREQFF. CDR3 in DNA: TGTGCCAGCAGCTTAGATGCTAGCGGGAGCAGGGAGCAGTTCTTC.

This chain uses TRBV9 with TRBJ2-3, with a possible D match to TRBD1 (5 bases). The CDR3 consists of 12 residues. With 7 bases removed from V and 3 bases from J, the gap between germline ends came to 9 bases. Looked up from germline, CDR1 is SGDLS and CDR2 is YYNGEE. This chain's CDR3 is CASGRGTDTQYF. Here the CDR3 DNA reads TGTGCCAGCGGTAGGGGTACAGATACGCAGTATTTT.

This sequence joins TRBV5-1 and TRBJ2-1, with 15 bases fitting TRBD2. The ends lost 7 bases at V and 2 bases at J; junction bases unmatched: 7. The length of the CDR3 is 17 residues. CDR1 is SGHRS, CDR2 YFSETQ, per germline. Here the CDR3 DNA reads TGCGCCAGCGTCCCGGGACTAGCGGGAGGACCCTACAATGAGCAGTTCTTC. It yields the protein CASVPGLAGGPYNEQFF.

The chain joins TRBV5-1 to TRBJ1-5; the match to TRBD1 covers 7 bases. Trimming cost V 4 bases and J 5 bases; bases outside gene matches: 3. The CDR3 extends over 13 amino acids. CDR1 is SGHRS and CDR2 is YFSETQ in the germline V gene. This CDR3 is CASSRDRDQPQHF. CDR3 sequence (DNA): TGCGCCAGCAGCCGCGACAGGGATCAGCCCCAGCATTTT.

J is TRBJ2-5 and V is TRBV6-6; D unclear. This CDR3 spans 16 amino acids. Germline assignment: CDR1 MNHNY and CDR2 SVGAGI (reference sequence). V lost 2 bases, J lost 1 base, and 14 bases lay in between. The CDR3 DNA reads as TGTGCCAGCAGTTACGTCGGCGTAGACCTCCAAGAGACCCAGTACTTC. As protein: CASSYVGVDLQETQYF.

This clone occurred a few times. V is TRBV5-1 and J is TRBJ1-2; 9 bases fit TRBD1. Germline V CDR1 and CDR2: SGHRS, YFSETQ. Losses at the gene ends were 4 bases for V and 3 bases for J; bases not matched to a gene: 4. The CDR3 length is 14 residues. The CDR3 DNA follows: TGCGCCAGCAGCCAGACAGGGGGGGACTATGGCTACACCTTC. Amino acids: CASSQTGGDYGYTF. The full variable domain, its missing parts supplied by reference TRBV5-1 and TRBJ1-2, is KAGVTQTPRYLIKTRGQQVTLSCSPISGHRSVSWYQQTPGQGLQFLFEYFSETQRNKGNFPGRFSGRQFSNSRSEMNVSTLELGDSALYLCASSQTGGDYGYTFGSGTRLTVV.

The genes are TRBV21-1 and TRBJ1-2; the table assigns TRBD1, which was not confirmed against the DNA. TRBV21-1 is a known pseudogene. The CDR3 spans 14 residues. This chain's CDR3 is CASNRQGRVYGYTF. CDR3 in DNA: TGTGCCAGCAACCGACAGGGGAGGGTCTATGGCTACACCTTC.

This rearrangement joins TRBV28 to TRBJ1-1; possible D gene TRBD1, 6 bases. V was trimmed by 5 bases and J by 1 base, leaving 20 bases between them. Germline V CDR1 and CDR2: MDHEN, SYDVKM. CDR3 size: 17 residues. In DNA, the CDR3 is TGTGCCAGCAGTCCTTTTTTTGCCCTCAGGGGGAACACTGAAGCTTTCTTT. It specifies CASSPFFALRGNTEAFF.